Only a few counts were recorded for the clone carrying this TCR beta chain. Antigen: not known. Using its own MiXCR run on the RT-PCR reads, TCRdb lists one record per CDR3 protein. The sample includes almost 600,000 distinct CDR3 sequences, about 15% seen only once; the top ten take around 10%. This entry is derived from a study of response to subunit inactivated influenza vaccine. General observations from the study: Only a handful of new T cells, the authors suggested, are recruited with each seasonal influenza vaccination.

The CDR3 length is 18 residues. V gave up 2 bases and J gave up 0 bases; unmatched junction bases: 10. Looked up from germline, CDR1 is SGHRS and CDR2 is YFSETQ. The sequence was obtained from a middle-aged man who received an inactivated influenza vaccine. This rearrangement joins TRBV5-1 to TRBJ1-1, with 10 bases lining up with TRBD1. This sample comprised PBMCs from blood, obtained approximately 12 days after vaccination. The CDR3 DNA reads as TGCGCCAGCAGCTTACTAGGACAGGGGGTCCCAATGAACACTGAAGCTTTCTTT. Its translation: CASSLLGQGVPMNTEAFF.